This T cell receptor (beta chain) was obtained from a study of blood T cell repertoires in COVID-19. Study background: Sites in the United States, Italy and Spain provided acute and convalescent COVID-19 samples. T cells, B-cell-depleted T cells, or PBMCs provided the cDNA or gDNA that served as material.

In the source study's methods: Reference gene primer amplification yielded estimated nucleated cell counts. Using immunoSEQ multiplex PCR, the repertoire was profiled, and TCRdb retains in-frame clones only, with some absent. That table furnishes V, J and clone size, whereas the DNA furnished D and trimming. The table lists 20,000 to 25,000 clones, 80% to 95% of them singletons. V trimming: 2 bases; J trimming: 2 bases; junction bases outside the gene matches: 5. The CDR3 has 17 residues. The germline V gene has CDR1 MDHEN and CDR2 SYDVKM. This clonotype was obtained from a woman in her seventies with active COVID-19. The sequenced sample was peripheral blood. This chain uses TRBV28 with TRBJ2-3; 12 bases agree with TRBD2. The CDR3 DNA follows: TGTGCCAGCAGTTTAGGGGGGACTAGCGGGTTCACAGATACGCAGTATTTT. Its translation is CASSLGGTSGFTDTQYF.